The 10 T cell receptor beta chains reported below all come from one sample, sequenced in a study of CD8+CD57+ T cells in acquired aplastic anemia. It was genomic DNA that served as the template for profiling TCR beta VDJ and CDR3. TCRdb analysed the reads with MiXCR anew, one entry per CDR3 protein. The sample lists about 220,000 distinct CDR3 sequences, about a third occurring once. The sequenced sample was sorted CD4+, CD8+, or CD8+CD57+ T cells (not recorded which) from PBMCs. These receptors came from a human donor in good health, serving as a control.

This clonotype was observed at least ten times. V and J are TRBV29-1 and TRBJ2-5; 9 positions agree with TRBD2. Trimming took 4 bases from V and 5 from J; bases not matched to a gene: 5. The CDR3 is made up of 13 amino acids. In germline, CDR1 is SQVTM, CDR2 ANQGSEA. The CDR3 DNA is TGCAGCGTTGCCCGGACTAGCGAGGAGACCCAGTACTTC. Protein product: CSVARTSEETQYF.

The rearrangement joins TRBV20-1 to TRBJ1-1, with D maybe TRBD1 (5 bases). The CDR3 covers 11 residues. Germline V gene sequence: CDR1 DFQATT, CDR2 SNEGSKA (reference sequence). The ends were cut back, 3 bases at V and 6 bases at J, with 8 bases in the middle. For the CDR3, the DNA is TGCAGTGCTAGGCGGGGGGCTGAAGCTTTCTTT. Amino acids: CSARRGAEAFF.

The chain couples TRBV12-3 or TRBV12-4 to TRBJ2-3; D uncertain. Trimming took 3 bases from V and 7 from J, leaving 8 bases between them. The length of the CDR3 is 12 residues. CDR3 residues: CASSFRLYTQYF. The CDR3 nucleotides read TGTGCCAGCAGTTTTCGGTTATATACGCAGTATTTT.

This clonotype was observed at least ten times. The V call is TRBV7-8, the J call TRBJ1-5; D is ambiguous. Trimming shortened V by 1 base and J by 0 bases, and 7 bases separated the two germline ends. This CDR3 is built from 15 residues. CDR1 is SGHVS and CDR2 is FQNEAQ in the germline V gene. CDR3 bases: TGTGCCAGCAGCTTAGGGAGCTATAGCAATCAGCCCCAGCATTTT. Encoded protein: CASSLGSYSNQPQHF.

Many counts were recorded for this clonotype. This sequence joins TRBV2 and TRBJ2-3; 11 bases fit TRBD1. Germline trimming cut 4 bases from V and 14 bases from J; bases unmatched to any gene: 11. Germline V CDR1 and CDR2: SNHLY, FYNNEI. The CDR3 has 14 residues. The CDR3 loop is CASSVGTGGPRWYF. Here the CDR3 DNA reads TGTGCCAGCAGTGTGGGGACAGGGGGGCCTAGGTGGTATTTT.

This chain connects TRBV19 to TRBJ2-2, with D possibly being TRBD1 or TRBD2 (5 bases each). CDR1 and CDR2 (germline): LNHDA, SQIVND (reference sequence). CDR3 length: 14 amino acids. V dropped 7 bases and J dropped 4 bases, with 13 bases sitting between them. CDR3 protein: CASIAGRSTGELFF. CDR3 sequence (DNA): TGTGCCAGTATAGCAGGGAGATCCACCGGGGAGCTGTTTTTT.

This clonotype was observed many times. The gene calls are TRBV9 and TRBJ2-5; D possibly matches TRBD1 or TRBD2 (5 bases each). The CDR3 contains 15 residues. Per germline, CDR1 SGDLS and CDR2 YYNGEE. V lost 4 bases and J 0 bases, leaving 13 bases between the germline ends. The CDR3 reads CASSPHRGDQETQYF. CDR3 DNA sequence: TGTGCCAGCAGCCCTCACCGGGGCGACCAAGAGACCCAGTACTTC.

This chain uses TRBV5-4 with TRBJ2-3, with 7 bases aligning to TRBD2. V lost 4 bases and J lost 3; bases outside the gene matches: 5. CDR3 length: 14 amino acids. Germline V CDR1 and CDR2: SGHNT, YYREEE (reference sequence). This chain's CDR3 is CASSGKRETDTQYF. CDR3 nucleotides: TGTGCCAGCAGCGGTAAGCGGGAAACAGATACGCAGTATTTT.

This clonotype has only a few counts. This chain joins TRBV4-2 and TRBJ2-1; 11 bases map to TRBD2. This CDR3 region has 15 residues. Trimming removed 5 bases from V and 4 bases from J; junction bases left unmatched: 4. Germline loops: CDR1 LGHNA, CDR2 YNFKEQ. The CDR3 DNA follows: TGTGCCAGCAGCGAGGGACTAGCGGAATACAATGAGCAGTTCTTC. This translates into CASSEGLAEYNEQFF.

This clonotype was seen a handful of times. This chain links TRBV19 with TRBJ1-1; the D gene is possibly TRBD1 (5 bases). The CDR3 runs to 14 residues. CDR1 and CDR2 (germline): LNHDA, SQIVND (reference sequence). Between the trimmed V and J ends, which lost 6 bases and 0 bases, there was a span of 11 bases. In DNA, the CDR3 is TGTGCCAGTAGATGGGAGGGGCTGAACACTGAAGCTTTCTTT. It translates to CASRWEGLNTEAFF. Full variable domain (rest looked up from reference TRBV19 and TRBJ1-1): DGGITQSPKYLFRKEGQNVTLSCEQNLNHDAMYWYRQDPGQGLRLIYYSQIVNDFQKGDIAEGYSVSREKKESFPLTVTSAQKNPTAFYLCASRWEGLNTEAFFGQGTRLTVV.